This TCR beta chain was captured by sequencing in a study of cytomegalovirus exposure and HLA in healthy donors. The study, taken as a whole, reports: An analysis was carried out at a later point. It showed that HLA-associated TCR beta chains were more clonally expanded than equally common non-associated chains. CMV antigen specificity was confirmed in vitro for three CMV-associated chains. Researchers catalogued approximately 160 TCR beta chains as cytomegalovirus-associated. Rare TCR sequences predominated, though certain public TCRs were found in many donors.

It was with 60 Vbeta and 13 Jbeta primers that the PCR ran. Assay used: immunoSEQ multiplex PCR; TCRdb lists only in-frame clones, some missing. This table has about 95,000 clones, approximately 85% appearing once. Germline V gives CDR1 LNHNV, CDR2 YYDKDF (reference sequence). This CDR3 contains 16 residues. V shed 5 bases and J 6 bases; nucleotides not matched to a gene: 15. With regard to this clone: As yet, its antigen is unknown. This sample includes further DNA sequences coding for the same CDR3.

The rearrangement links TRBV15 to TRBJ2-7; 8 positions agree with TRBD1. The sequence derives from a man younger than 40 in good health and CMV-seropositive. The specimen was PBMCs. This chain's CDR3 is CATSSLGIGQGSEQYF. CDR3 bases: TGTGCCACCAGCTCTCTAGGGATCGGACAGGGAAGCGAGCAGTACTTC.